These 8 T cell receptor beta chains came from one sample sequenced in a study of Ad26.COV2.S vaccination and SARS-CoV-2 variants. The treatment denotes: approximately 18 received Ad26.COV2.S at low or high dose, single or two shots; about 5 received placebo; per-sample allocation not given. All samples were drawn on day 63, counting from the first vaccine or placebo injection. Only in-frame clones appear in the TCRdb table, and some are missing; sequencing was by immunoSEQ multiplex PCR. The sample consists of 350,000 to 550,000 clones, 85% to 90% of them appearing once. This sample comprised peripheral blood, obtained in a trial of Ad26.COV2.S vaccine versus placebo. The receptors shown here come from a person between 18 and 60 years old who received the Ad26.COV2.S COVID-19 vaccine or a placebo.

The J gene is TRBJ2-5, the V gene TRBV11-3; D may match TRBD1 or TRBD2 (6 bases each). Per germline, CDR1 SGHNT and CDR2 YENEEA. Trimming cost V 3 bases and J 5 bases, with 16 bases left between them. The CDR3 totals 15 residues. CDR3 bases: TGTGCCAGCAGCTTCGAAATGACTAGGGGGGAGACCCAGTACTTC. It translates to CASSFEMTRGETQYF.

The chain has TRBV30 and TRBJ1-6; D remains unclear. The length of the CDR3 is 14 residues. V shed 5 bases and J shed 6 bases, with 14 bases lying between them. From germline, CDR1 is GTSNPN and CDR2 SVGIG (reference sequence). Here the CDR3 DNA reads TGTGCCTGGCTGTACGGCGGGCCTAATTCACCCCTCCACTTT. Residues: CAWLYGGPNSPLHF.

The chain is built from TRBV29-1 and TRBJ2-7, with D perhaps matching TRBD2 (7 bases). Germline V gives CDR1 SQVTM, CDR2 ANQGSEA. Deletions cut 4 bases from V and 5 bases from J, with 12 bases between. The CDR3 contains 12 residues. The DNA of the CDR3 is TGCAGCGTTGTGGGGGGGGCTGACGAGCAGTACTTC. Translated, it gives CSVVGGADEQYF.

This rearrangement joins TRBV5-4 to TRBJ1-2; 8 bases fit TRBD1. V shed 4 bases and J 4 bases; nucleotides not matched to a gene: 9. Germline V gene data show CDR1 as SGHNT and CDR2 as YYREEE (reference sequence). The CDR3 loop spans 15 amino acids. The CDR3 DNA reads TGTGCCAGCAGCGTGGGGGACAGGTTTGGCTATGGCTACACCTTC. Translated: CASSVGDRFGYGYTF. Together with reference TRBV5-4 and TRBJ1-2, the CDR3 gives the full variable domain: ETGVTQSPTHLIKTRGQQVTLRCSSQSGHNTVSWYQQALGQGPQFIFQYYREEENGRGNFPPRFSGLQFPNYSSELNVNALELDDSALYLCASSVGDRFGYGYTFGSGTRLTVV.

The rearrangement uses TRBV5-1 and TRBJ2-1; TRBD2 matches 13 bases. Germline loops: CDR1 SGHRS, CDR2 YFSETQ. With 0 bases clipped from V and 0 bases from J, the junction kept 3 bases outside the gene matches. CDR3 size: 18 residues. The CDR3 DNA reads TGCGCCAGCAGCTTGGGACTAGCGGGAGGCATCTCCTACAATGAGCAGTTCTTC. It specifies CASSLGLAGGISYNEQFF.

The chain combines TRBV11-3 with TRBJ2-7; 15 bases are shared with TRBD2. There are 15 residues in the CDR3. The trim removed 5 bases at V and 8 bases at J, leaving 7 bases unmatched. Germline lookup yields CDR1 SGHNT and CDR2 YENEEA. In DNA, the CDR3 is TGTGCCAGCAGCCCACAGGGACTAGCGGGAGGCCAGCAGTACGTC. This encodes CASSPQGLAGGQQYV.

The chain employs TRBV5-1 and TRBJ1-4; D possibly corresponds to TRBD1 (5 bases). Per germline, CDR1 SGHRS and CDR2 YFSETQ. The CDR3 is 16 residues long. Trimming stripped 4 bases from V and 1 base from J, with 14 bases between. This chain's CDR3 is CASSLLGAGTNEKLFF. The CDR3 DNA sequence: TGCGCCAGCAGCCTACTAGGGGCTGGAACTAATGAAAAACTGTTTTTT.

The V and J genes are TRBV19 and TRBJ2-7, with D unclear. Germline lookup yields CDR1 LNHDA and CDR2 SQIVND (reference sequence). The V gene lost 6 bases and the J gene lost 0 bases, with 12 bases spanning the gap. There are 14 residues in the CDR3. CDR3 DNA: TGTGCCAGTAGGAACAGTGCGAACTCCTACGAGCAGTACTTC. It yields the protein CASRNSANSYEQYF.